The rows below give T cell receptor beta chains drawn from one sample of a study of cytomegalovirus exposure and HLA in healthy donors. Repertoires were generated with immunoSEQ multiplex PCR, while TCRdb's copy carries only in-frame clones and drops some. The table lists under 130,000 clones, about 74% of them singletons. Source material: PBMCs. All receptors derive from a female donor in good health and CMV-seropositive. The conserved cysteine and the conserved F or W are not part of the CDR3 here. Each record gives: CDR3 length, clone size, V gene, J gene, CDR3 protein. Not all rows give a size; the values are once, few, many and, for expanded clones, a class.

12	NA	TRBV9	TRBJ2-5	ASSPGGWGETQY
13	NA	TRBV7-3	TRBJ1-6	ASSRGRQGNSPLH
12	NA	TRBV30	TRBJ1-4	AWSLLWEGEKLF
12	NA	TRBV7-8	TRBJ2-7	ASSLRDRSNEQY
13	once	TRBV6-1	TRBJ1-5	ASRSGGGGNQPQH
16	NA	TRBV7-9	TRBJ1-2	ASSRRGSANRVGGGYT
15	NA	TRBV9	TRBJ2-5	ASSVGTSGEIQETQY
13	NA	TRBV7-7	TRBJ2-1	ASSSQGALYNEQF
14	few	TRBV7-8	TRBJ2-2	ASSHLAGERTRELF
13	NA	TRBV7-2	TRBJ1-2	ASSPRTGEWYGYT
13	NA	TRBV7-7	TRBJ2-5	ASSLAGAPRETQY
12	few	TRBV4-3	TRBJ1-4	ASSQGGVGEKLF
12	NA	TRBV19	TRBJ1-1	ASSVGTGNTEAF
12	NA	TRBV4-3	TRBJ1-1	ASSPRVAKAEAF
12	NA	TRBV7-9	TRBJ2-7	ASNHRGGAYEQY
13	NA	TRBV6-5	TRBJ2-3	ASGLSGTGTDTQY
14	NA	TRBV7-7	TRBJ2-2	ASSLSPQGVGGELF
9	NA	TRBV28	TRBJ1-2	ASSLTDGYT
12	once	TRBV7-3	TRBJ1-2	ASSSTGGDVGYT
14	NA	TRBV5-4	TRBJ2-2	ASSLGGGRNTGELF
15	NA	TRBV7-2	TRBJ2-2	ASSLGTGGSRPGELF
13	NA	TRBV6-1	TRBJ2-5	ASTPEGLAGDRRH
12	NA	TRBV2	TRBJ2-6	ASRDFPGANVLT
14	NA	TRBV6-6	TRBJ2-7	ASSYLGASGNGEQY
15	few	TRBV15	TRBJ2-1	ATSRDPSGSFYNEQF
14	NA	TRBV27	TRBJ2-5	ASSSHPSGAGETQY
13	NA	TRBV28	TRBJ1-2	ASSSPGTGGYGYT
13	once	TRBV7-9	TRBJ2-7	ASSPTYRVGNEQY
15	NA	TRBV18	TRBJ2-2	ASSPPRGGVNTGELF
11	NA	TRBV7-2	TRBJ1-2	ASSQSGDHGYT
12	NA	TRBV7-3	TRBJ2-2	ASRPGPGTGELF
13	once	TRBV6-1	TRBJ2-7	ASSVLVQVTYEQY
13	NA	TRBV5-4	TRBJ2-7	ASSEGLAGTYEQY
12	NA	TRBV28	TRBJ2-2	ASSLATHTGELF
14	NA	TRBV4-2	TRBJ2-5	ASSHGQGKVSETQY
13	NA	TRBV25-1	TRBJ1-6	ASSEWDRGDSPLH
11	NA	TRBV30	TRBJ2-3	AWSRQGVDTQY
12	NA	TRBV7-9	TRBJ2-3	ASGWDRGPGTQY
12	once	TRBV5-4	TRBJ1-6	ASSPDRGRSPLH
14	NA	TRBV4-2	TRBJ2-1	ASSQGAGGPNNEQF
17	once	TRBV6-1	TRBJ2-1	ASSEVSGGWTGVKNEQF
13	NA	TRBV9	TRBJ2-2	ASSVVPGGAGELF
13	few	TRBV9	TRBJ2-1	ASSVDLGAYNEQF
14	NA	TRBV2	TRBJ2-3	ASRQTSGGSTDTQY
12	few	TRBV5-4	TRBJ1-1	ASSLDRGNTEAF
13	NA	TRBV28	TRBJ1-1	ASVSRRRERPEAF
12	NA	TRBV6-1	TRBJ1-1	ASSRRQGGTEAF
12	NA	TRBV27	TRBJ2-7	ASSLGGQGYEQY
12	once	TRBV6-5	TRBJ2-4	ASAEQGARNIQY
8	NA	TRBV30	TRBJ1-1	ACGTVEAF
14	few	TRBV7-9	TRBJ1-4	ASSAGQGADGEKLF